These 13 T cell receptor beta chains originate from one sample sequenced in a study of glioma-infiltrating T cells. The iRepertoire nested amplicon-rescue multiplex PCR amplified TCR alpha and beta CDR3s from RNA. TCRdb fed the multiplex PCR reads into MiXCR, producing one record per CDR3 protein. Counted here are approximately 10,000 distinct CDR3 sequences, under 60% occurring once; the ten biggest clones make up less than 25%. Sequences were obtained from glioma tissue, nonneoplastic brain tissue, or PBMCs (not recorded which). All receptors come from a human donor with low-grade glioma or glioblastoma, undergoing nonglioma brain surgery, or in good health (not recorded which).

This chain uses TRBV27 with TRBJ1-3, with D possibly matching TRBD1 (5 bases). Trimming cost V 3 bases and J 3 bases, with 9 bases left between them. The CDR3 runs to 14 residues. Germline-derived CDR1 and CDR2 are MNHEY and SMNVEV (reference sequence). The CDR3 DNA follows: TGTGCCAGCAGTTTGGGGGGAAATGGAAACACCATATATTTT. This gives the protein CASSLGGNGNTIYF.

The V call is TRBV20-1, the J call TRBJ2-5, with a possible D match to TRBD2 (6 bases). The CDR3 totals 13 residues. Trimming left V 8 bases short and J 1 base short, with 14 bases between. Germline lookup yields CDR1 DFQATT and CDR2 SNEGSKA (reference sequence). CDR3 sequence: CSSPWGLQETQYF. Written as DNA, the CDR3 is TGCAGTTCCCCCTGGGGACTCCAAGAGACCCAGTACTTC.

This clonotype was found many times. One base away lies a much larger clone, so this may be a sequencing read error. The chain recombines TRBV7-3 with TRBJ2-3; D unclear. This CDR3 contains 13 residues. Germline assignment: CDR1 SGHTA and CDR2 FQGTGA. CDR3 nucleotide sequence: TGTGCCGGCAGTCTCACTAGCACAGATACGCAGTATTTT. Residues: CAGSLTSTDTQYF.

Many counts were recorded for this clonotype. The chain uses TRBV7-8 and TRBJ2-7; possible D gene TRBD2, 6 bases. Germline-derived CDR1 and CDR2 are SGHVS and FQNEAQ. V shed 0 bases and J shed 0 bases, with 9 bases lying between them. The CDR3 is made up of 15 amino acids. The DNA for the CDR3 is TGTGCCAGCAGCTTAGCGGGAGGTCTCTCCTACGAGCAGTACTTC. It yields the protein CASSLAGGLSYEQYF. The full variable domain, completed using reference TRBV7-8 and TRBJ2-7, is GAGVSQSPRYKVAKRGQDVALRCDPISGHVSLFWYQQALGQGPEFLTYFQNEAQLDKSGLPSDRFFAERPEGSVSTLKIQRTQQEDSAVYLCASSLAGGLSYEQYFGPGTRLTVT.

This clonotype was counted ten times or more. The chain carries TRBV2 and TRBJ1-2; 12 bases are a match to TRBD1. CDR1 and CDR2 (germline): SNHLY, FYNNEI. V was pared by 8 bases and J by 2 bases, with 6 bases of the junction left unmatched. The CDR3 sequence is 15 residues long. CDR3 in DNA: TGTGCCAGCGGGGGACAGGGGGCTTCGAACTATGGCTACACCTTC. Translated, it gives CASGGQGASNYGYTF.

Turning to this clonotype: A read error may explain this, as a much larger clone is one base away. This rearrangement joins TRBV5-1 to TRBJ2-1; 8 bases match TRBD2. Germline-derived CDR1 and CDR2 are SGHRS and YFSETQ. The CDR3 is 17 amino acids. The chain's CDR3 is CASSLSGSGPSYNKQFF. DNA of the CDR3: TGCGCCAGCAGCTTGAGCGGGAGCGGACCCTCCTACAATAAGCAGTTCTTC.

As to this clonotype: This may be a read error, as it is one base from a much larger clone. This sequence joins TRBV13 and TRBJ2-1; perhaps TRBD1 as D (6 bases). The CDR3 loop spans 16 amino acids. Between the trimmed V and J ends, which lost 4 bases and 0 bases, there was a span of 13 bases. The germline V gene has CDR1 PRHDT and CDR2 FYEKMQ (reference sequence). The CDR3 DNA sequence: TGTGCCAGCAGCTACCAGGACAGACGCTCCTACAATGAGCAGTTCTTC. This codes for CASSYQDRRSYNEQFF.

This clonotype has at least ten counts. The chain links TRBV6-4 to TRBJ2-1, with 9 positions matching TRBD1. The CDR3 contains 14 residues. Germline-derived CDR1 and CDR2 are MRHNA and SNTAGT. V lost 0 bases to trimming and J lost 6 bases; unmatched junction nucleotides: 0. CDR3: CASSDSTGGNEQFF. CDR3 DNA: TGTGCCAGCAGTGACTCGACAGGGGGCAATGAGCAGTTCTTC.

The table lists this clonotype with a count of one. The chain combines TRBV18 with TRBJ2-7, with D uncertain. This CDR3 region has 14 residues. The V end lost 4 bases, the J end lost 0 bases, and 10 bases lay between the germline ends. CDR1 KGHSH and CDR2 LQKENI come from the germline V gene. The CDR3 bases are TGTGCCAGCTCACAGGAGCCAGGCTCCTACGAGCAGTACTTC. This codes for CASSQEPGSYEQYF.

On this clonotype: The conserved final phenylalanine or tryptophan is absent from the CDR3, which likely points to a read error. This sequence joins TRBV6-6 and TRBJ2-1; D remains ambiguous. Germline CDR1 MNHNY, CDR2 SVGAGI (reference sequence). Deletions cut 2 bases from V and 3 bases from J, with 17 bases between. The CDR3 contains 17 residues. CDR3 coding DNA: TGTGCCAGCAGTTACCTTGGTAGTAGCAGATACTACAATGAGCAGTTCTTA. Its translation: CASSYLGSSRYYNEQFL.

Relative to its sample, this clonotype is medium-sized (0.01 to 0.1%). The V and J genes are TRBV20-1 and TRBJ2-1; D perhaps matches TRBD2 (5 bases). Deletions cut 4 bases from V and 7 bases from J, with 23 bases between. Germline values: CDR1 DFQATT, CDR2 SNEGSKA (reference sequence). The CDR3 is made up of 16 amino acids. In DNA form, the CDR3 reads TGCAGTGCTAATTCTCTCGTATTAGCGCGGTGGAATGAGCAGTTCTTC. This encodes CSANSLVLARWNEQFF.

Turning to this clonotype: One end of the junction fails to match germline, which may point to a read error. V gene TRBV20-1 combines with J gene TRBJ2-1; TRBD2 matches 10 bases. CDR1 is DFQATT and CDR2 is SNEGSKA in the germline V gene (reference sequence). CDR3 length: 14 residues. The CDR3 DNA reads as TGCAGTGCTAGGTCTTGGACTAGCGGTGGGGAGCAGCTATTC. As protein: CSARSWTSGGEQLF.

This clonotype was detected ten times or more. The chain recombines TRBV3-1 with TRBJ1-4; D is unclear. Between the trimmed V and J ends, which lost 4 bases and 8 bases, there was a span of 11 bases. The CDR3 spans 13 residues. Germline lookup yields CDR1 LGHDT and CDR2 YNNKEL (reference sequence). CDR3 amino acids: CASSPNGREKLFF. For the CDR3, the DNA is TGTGCCAGCAGCCCTAATGGGAGAGAAAAACTGTTTTTT.